A single sample is the source of the 12 T cell receptor beta chains below, sequenced in a study of STAT5B mutations in CD4+ large granular lymphocyte leukemia. Generated by immunoSEQ multiplex PCR, the TCRdb table keeps only in-frame clones and is missing some. The sample consists of 30,000 to 40,000 clones, 76% of them appearing once. The sequenced sample was CD4+ T cells from blood buffy coats. These receptors all stem from a human donor in good health.

CDR3 nucleotide sequence: TGCAGCGCGACAGGGCAAGAGACCCAGTACTTC. Translation: CSATGQETQYF. The chain carries TRBV20-1 and TRBJ2-5; TRBD1 matches at 7 bases. The V gene's germline CDR1 is DFQATT and CDR2 SNEGSKA (reference sequence). This CDR3 comprises 11 residues.

V gene TRBV7-6 combines with J gene TRBJ1-2; D is perhaps TRBD1 (5 bases). V was shortened by 5 bases and J by 2 bases, with 9 bases between the two germline ends. Germline CDR1 and CDR2: SGHVS and FNYEAQ. CDR3 length: 13 residues. In nucleotides, the CDR3 is TGTGCCAGCAGCCCAGGGCCAAACTATGGCTACACCTTC. It codes for CASSPGPNYGYTF.

The chain combines TRBV15 with TRBJ2-3; either TRBD1 or TRBD2 may fit D (5 bases each). There are 17 residues in the CDR3. CDR1 is LNHNV and CDR2 is YYDKDF in the germline V gene (reference sequence). The germline V and J ends were trimmed by 0 bases and 1 base, with 14 bases remaining between them. CDR3 region: CATSRDPGRVRTDTQYF. The CDR3 DNA reads TGTGCCACCAGCAGAGATCCAGGGCGGGTGCGCACAGATACGCAGTATTTT.

This clone was seen only once. The chain uses TRBV6-6 and TRBJ2-7; 9 bases are a match to TRBD2. CDR3 length: 16 amino acids. The trim removed 0 bases at V and 3 bases at J, leaving 6 bases unmatched. From germline, CDR1 is MNHNY and CDR2 SVGAGI (reference sequence). The CDR3: CASSYSRTSVGYEQYF. The CDR3, as DNA: TGTGCCAGCAGTTACTCGAGGACTAGCGTGGGCTACGAGCAGTACTTC.

The J gene is TRBJ2-7, the V gene TRBV19, with 10 bases aligning to TRBD2. The CDR3 sequence is 16 residues long. Looked up from germline, CDR1 is LNHDA and CDR2 is SQIVND (reference sequence). V lost 5 bases, J lost 2 bases, and 9 bases stayed unmatched. The CDR3 sequence: CASSGVEAGGPYEQYF. DNA of the CDR3: TGTGCCAGTAGTGGGGTCGAAGCGGGAGGGCCCTACGAGCAGTACTTC.

The rearrangement joins TRBV18 to TRBJ2-7; D call uncertain. Germline values: CDR1 KGHSH, CDR2 LQKENI. CDR3 size: 14 residues. Trimming cost V 5 bases and J 1 base, with 12 bases left between them. The CDR3 loop is CASSDRLESYEQYF. Here the CDR3 DNA reads TGTGCCAGCTCAGACCGACTGGAGTCCTACGAGCAGTACTTC.

V is TRBV2 and J is TRBJ1-2; tentatively, D is TRBD1 (5 bases). V was clipped by 7 bases and J by 4 bases, with 16 bases between them. The CDR3 is 14 amino acids. Germline V gene lookup returns CDR1 SNHLY and CDR2 FYNNEI. The CDR3 DNA is TGTGCCAGCAATGCGGACACTCTTTCCTATGGCTACACCTTC. Protein sequence: CASNADTLSYGYTF.

The J gene is TRBJ1-5, the V gene TRBV11-2; D is undetermined. V was pared by 0 bases and J by 10 bases, with 16 bases between. This CDR3 has 15 amino acids. Germline CDR1 reads SGHAT; CDR2 reads FQNNGV. CDR3 sequence (DNA): TGTGCCAGCAGCTTAGACCCATCTAACCGGAGTCCCCAGCATTTT. Its translation is CASSLDPSNRSPQHF.

This chain joins TRBV5-6 and TRBJ1-5; tentatively, D is TRBD1 (5 bases). Germline V lookup: CDR1 SGHDT, CDR2 YYEEEE. With 1 base removed from V and 0 bases from J, the gap between germline ends came to 11 bases. CDR3 size: 16 residues. In DNA, the CDR3 is TGTGCCAGCAGCTTGTTCGGGGGATATAGCAATCAGCCCCAGCATTTT. Translating gives CASSLFGGYSNQPQHF.

The gene calls are TRBV5-1 and TRBJ2-3; 7 nucleotides align to TRBD2. This CDR3 contains 15 residues. Germline V gene sequence: CDR1 SGHRS, CDR2 YFSETQ. After removal of 1 base from V and 5 bases from J, the junction contained 7 bases not matched to a gene. In DNA, the CDR3 is TGCGCCAGCAGCTTGACGGTAGCGGGCCTAGATACGCAGTATTTT. This codes for CASSLTVAGLDTQYF.

The chain couples TRBV18 to TRBJ1-5, with a weak D call TRBD1 (5 bases). CDR1 is KGHSH, CDR2 LQKENI, per germline. V was cut by 5 bases and J by 3 bases, with 8 bases left in between. The CDR3 contains 13 residues. The DNA for the CDR3 is TGTGCCAGCTCAGAGACAGTCAATCAGCCCCAGCATTTT. The encoded protein is CASSETVNQPQHF.

The table lists this clone with a count of one. This chain connects TRBV12-5 to TRBJ2-1, with a weak D call TRBD1 (6 bases). Germline-derived CDR1 and CDR2 are LGHNT and FRNRAP. V dropped 6 bases and J dropped 5 bases, with 14 bases sitting between them. This CDR3 is 14 amino acids long. CDR3 loop: CASGTGQPNNEQFF. CDR3 in DNA: TGTGCTAGTGGAACAGGACAGCCAAACAATGAGCAGTTCTTC.